Listed below are T cell receptor beta chains from one sample, sequenced in a study of vaccination effects on CD4 cells after COVID-19. These receptors lack a known antigen. The method was immunoSEQ multiplex PCR; TCRdb's version includes in-frame clones alone and lacks a portion of them. The sample lists nearly 50,000 clones; about 70% were seen once. The sequencing here drew on CD4+ T cells from PBMCs cultured without peptide, taken after COVID-19 vaccination. These receptors all come from a human donor who had a prior SARS-CoV-2 infection. Both conserved end residues are part of each CDR3. A D gene is named only where the DNA matches it firmly. Size tells how often a clone was seen (once, few, many) or the class of an expanded clone, and some rows leave it out.

.	TRBV7-9	TRBJ2-1	.	13	TGTGCCAGCAGCTATAGCTCCTACAATGAGCAGTTCTTC	CASSYSSYNEQFF
.	TRBV5-6	TRBJ1-3	.	14	TGTGCCAGCAGCTTGCCGGCAGAAGGAAACACCATATATTTT	CASSLPAEGNTIYF
.	TRBV3-1/TRBV3-2	TRBJ2-1	.	14	TGTGCCAGCAGCCAAGCGGGGGGCCACAATGAGCAGTTCTTC	CASSQAGGHNEQFF
.	TRBV5-1	TRBJ1-4	.	16	TGCGCCAGCAGCTTGGGGCGGGGACTGAAGAATGAAAAACTGTTTTTT	CASSLGRGLKNEKLFF
.	TRBV5-1	TRBJ2-5	.	17	TGCGCCAGCAGCTTGGGCCCGGGACCGACGTACCAAGAGACCCAGTACTTC	CASSLGPGPTYQETQYF
TRBD2	TRBV3-1/TRBV3-2	TRBJ2-1	.	15	TGTGCCAGCAGGAAAAGCGGGGCTCCCTACAATGAGCAGTTCTTC	CASRKSGAPYNEQFF
.	TRBV30	TRBJ2-3	.	12	TGTGCCTGGAGTGTAGTCCTCGATACGCAGTATTTT	CAWSVVLDTQYF
.	TRBV4-1	TRBJ2-1	.	17	TGCGCCAGCAGCCAAGGGCCGGCTTTGGGAGATAAGAATGAGCAGTTCTTC	CASSQGPALGDKNEQFF
TRBD2	TRBV5-4	TRBJ2-1	.	17	TGTGCCAGCAGCTATGGACTAGCGGGAGGGATGTACAATGAGCAGTTCTTC	CASSYGLAGGMYNEQFF
.	TRBV12-5	TRBJ1-1	once	16	.	CASGLVMGLWDTEAFF
TRBD1	TRBV5-1	TRBJ1-1	once	16	TGCGCCAGCAGCTTGGGGGGGACAGGTTTTGAAACTGAAGCTTTCTTT	CASSLGGTGFETEAFF
.	TRBV2	TRBJ1-1	few	13	TGTGCCAGCAGTGAACAGGTTTCCACTGAAGCTTTCTTT	CASSEQVSTEAFF
.	TRBV7-2	TRBJ2-5	.	15	TGTGCCAGCAGCGCCGGGGGGCAGGGTGGAGAGACCCAGTACTTC	CASSAGGQGGETQYF
TRBD2	TRBV7-3	TRBJ2-1	.	15	TGTGCCAGCAGCCAAATAGCGGGGTTCGCCAATGAGCAGTTCTTC	CASSQIAGFANEQFF
.	TRBV20-1	TRBJ1-1	.	14	TGCAGTGCTAGTTTAGGAGTCCCAAATACTGAAGCTTTCTTT	CSASLGVPNTEAFF
TRBD1	TRBV25-1	TRBJ1-4	.	18	TGTGCCAGCAGTGAATCCCCTCATACCGGGACAGGGAATGAAAAACTGTTTTTT	CASSESPHTGTGNEKLFF
.	TRBV28	TRBJ1-2	.	10	TGTGCCAGCGGTGATTATGGCTACACCTTC	CASGDYGYTF
.	TRBV5-1	TRBJ2-3	.	13	TGCGCCAGCAGCTTGGAGGGGGCAGATACGCAGTATTTT	CASSLEGADTQYF
TRBD2	TRBV10-3	TRBJ2-7	few	14	TGTGCCATCAGAGGACTAGCGGCCTCCTACGAGCAGTACTTC	CAIRGLAASYEQYF
.	TRBV19	TRBJ2-3	.	14	TGTGCCAGTAGTATTTCTAGCCAGGGGGATACGCAGTATTTT	CASSISSQGDTQYF
.	TRBV19	TRBJ1-4	.	15	TGTGCCAGTAAGCCTCAGGGATCAACTAATGAAAAACTGTTTTTT	CASKPQGSTNEKLFF
TRBD2	TRBV28	TRBJ2-1	once	16	TGTGCCAGCAGTAAGGGACTAGCCGCTACCTACAATGAGCAGTTCTTC	CASSKGLAATYNEQFF
.	TRBV5-1	TRBJ2-7	.	14	TGCGCCAGCAGCTTAACCTCACCAGCCTACGAGCAGTACTTC	CASSLTSPAYEQYF
TRBD1	TRBV7-8	TRBJ1-2	.	13	TGTGCCAGCAGCTTAGGGGACAGGGGCGGCTACACCTTC	CASSLGDRGGYTF
.	TRBV3-1/TRBV3-2	TRBJ2-3	.	13	TGTGCCAGCAGCCAAGATGCTGGGGATACGCAGTATTTT	CASSQDAGDTQYF
TRBD1	TRBV5-1	TRBJ1-6	.	14	TGCGCCAGCAGCTCCCGGGACAGGGATTCACCCCTCCACTTT	CASSSRDRDSPLHF
.	TRBV4-3	TRBJ1-5	.	16	TGCGCCAGCAGCCAAGATTTTAGACAGGAACATCAGCCCCAGCATTTT	CASSQDFRQEHQPQHF
.	TRBV7-2	TRBJ2-5	.	14	TGTGCCAGCAGTCCCCGACCGTACCAAGAGACCCAGTACTTC	CASSPRPYQETQYF
.	TRBV5-6	TRBJ2-1	once	17	TGTGCCAGCAGCTGGGGGGCGGGACAGATCACATACAATGAGCAGTTCTTC	CASSWGAGQITYNEQFF
TRBD2	TRBV7-2	TRBJ2-3	.	17	TGTGCCAGCAGCTTAAACGGCGGGGGGACCAGCACAGATACGCAGTATTTT	CASSLNGGGTSTDTQYF
TRBD1	TRBV6-6	TRBJ1-4	.	13	TGTGCCAGCAGTTACAGGGGGCATGAAAAACTGTTTTTT	CASSYRGHEKLFF
.	TRBV5-6	TRBJ2-7	.	13	TGTGCCAGCAGCTTTGGGGTATCCTACGAGCAGTACTTC	CASSFGVSYEQYF